The clone carrying this T cell receptor (beta chain) was picked up many times. Library construction for TCR beta used iRepertoire HTBI primers and Arm-PCR of CDR3 regions. TCRdb fed the multiplex PCR reads into MiXCR, producing one record per CDR3 protein. The sample yields more than 450,000 distinct CDR3 sequences, 15% to 20% seen once. These data belong to a study of regulatory T cells in long-lasting Graves disease. As to time point: newly diagnosed GD, antithyroid drugs for less than 3 months. The TCR library was made from RNA that had been extracted from PBMCs in TRIzol. Graves' disease diagnosis used American Thyroid Association guidelines. These sequences were also reported in another study, on T cells in Graves' hyperthyroidism and ophthalmopathy.

The specimen was peripheral blood mononuclear cells (PBMCs), collected at new diagnosis, from a patient treated with antithyroid drugs. The receptor was isolated from a man between 35 and 55 years old with Graves disease.

CDR3 nucleotide sequence: TGTGCCACCAGTGATTTGCCCTGGGCCGGGGAGCTGTTTTTT. It specifies CATSDLPWAGELFF. V and J are TRBV24-1 and TRBJ2-2; no definite D call. Germline CDR1 KGHDR, CDR2 SFDVKD. This CDR3 spans 14 amino acids. The germline V and J ends were trimmed by 0 bases and 6 bases, with 7 bases remaining between them.